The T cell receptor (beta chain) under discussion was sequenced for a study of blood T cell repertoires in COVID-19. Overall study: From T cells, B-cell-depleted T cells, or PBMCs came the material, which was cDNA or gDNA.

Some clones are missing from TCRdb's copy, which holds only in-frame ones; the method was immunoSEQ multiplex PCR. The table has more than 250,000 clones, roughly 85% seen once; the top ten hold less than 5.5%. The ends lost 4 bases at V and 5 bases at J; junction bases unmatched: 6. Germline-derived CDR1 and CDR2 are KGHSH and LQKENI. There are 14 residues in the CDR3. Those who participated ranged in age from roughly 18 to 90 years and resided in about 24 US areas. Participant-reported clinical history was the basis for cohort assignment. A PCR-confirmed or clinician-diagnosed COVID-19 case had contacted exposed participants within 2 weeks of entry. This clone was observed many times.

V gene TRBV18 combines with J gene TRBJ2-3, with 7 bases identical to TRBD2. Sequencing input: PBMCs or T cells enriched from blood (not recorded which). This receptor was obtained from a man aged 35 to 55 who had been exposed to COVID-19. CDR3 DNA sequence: TGTGCCAGCTCACTCCGGGTAGCGGGAGATACGCAGTATTTT. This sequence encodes CASSLRVAGDTQYF.